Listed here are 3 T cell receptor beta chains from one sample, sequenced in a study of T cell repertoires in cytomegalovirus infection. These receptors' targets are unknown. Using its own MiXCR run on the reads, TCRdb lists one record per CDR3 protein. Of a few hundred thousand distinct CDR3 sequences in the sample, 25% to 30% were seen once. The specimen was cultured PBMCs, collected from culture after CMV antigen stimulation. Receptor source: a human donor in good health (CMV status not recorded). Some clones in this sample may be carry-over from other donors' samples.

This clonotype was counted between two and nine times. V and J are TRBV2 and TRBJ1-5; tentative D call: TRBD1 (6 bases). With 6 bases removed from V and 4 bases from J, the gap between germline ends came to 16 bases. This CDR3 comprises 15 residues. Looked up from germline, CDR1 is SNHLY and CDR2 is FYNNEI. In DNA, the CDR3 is TGTGCCAGCAGCATGCTAACAGGGCCTAATCAGCCCCAGCATTTT. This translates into CASSMLTGPNQPQHF.

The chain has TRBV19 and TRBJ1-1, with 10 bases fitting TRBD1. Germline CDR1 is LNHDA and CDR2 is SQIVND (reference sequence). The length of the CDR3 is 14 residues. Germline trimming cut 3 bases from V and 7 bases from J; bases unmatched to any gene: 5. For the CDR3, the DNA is TGTGCCAGTAGTATCGGGACAGGGGTCTTTGAAGCTTTCTTT. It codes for CASSIGTGVFEAFF.

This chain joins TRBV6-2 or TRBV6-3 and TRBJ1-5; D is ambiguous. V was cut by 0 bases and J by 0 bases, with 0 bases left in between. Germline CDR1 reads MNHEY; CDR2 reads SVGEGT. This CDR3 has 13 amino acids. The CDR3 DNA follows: TGTGCCAGCAGTTACTCTAGCAATCAGCCCCAGCATTTT. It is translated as CASSYSSNQPQHF.